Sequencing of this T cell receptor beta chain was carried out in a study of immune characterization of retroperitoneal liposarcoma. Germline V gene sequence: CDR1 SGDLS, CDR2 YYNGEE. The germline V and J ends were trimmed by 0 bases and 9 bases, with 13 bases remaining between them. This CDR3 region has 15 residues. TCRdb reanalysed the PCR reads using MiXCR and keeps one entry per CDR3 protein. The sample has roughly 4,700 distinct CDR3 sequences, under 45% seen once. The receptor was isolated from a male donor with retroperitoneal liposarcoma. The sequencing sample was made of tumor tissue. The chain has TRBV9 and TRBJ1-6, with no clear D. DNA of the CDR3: TGTGCCAGCAGCGTAGGCGCGGGGTTAGTTTCACCCCTCCACTTT. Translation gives CASSVGAGLVSPLHF.